The next 27 T cell receptor beta chains were all read from a single sample in a study of blood T cell repertoires in COVID-19 (dated by TCRdb to between 2020 and 2021). Library construction relied on the immunoSEQ multiplex PCR assay. Entries here come from immuneACCESS through TCRdb and include only in-frame sequences with V and J called. Some clones fail to appear in such tables; in the studies checked, an unresolved V gene covers under half of the shortfall, and the cause of the remainder is unknown. This sample gives around 250,000 clones in total; roughly nine tenths of them show up just once. The top ten clones comprise more than 1% of the sample. Sequencing was carried out using PBMCs or T cells enriched from blood (not recorded which). The source of these receptors is a human donor in a cohort exposed to, infected with or recovered from COVID-19 (not recorded which). The donor label of this sample is uncertain.

The rearrangement links TRBV5-1 to TRBJ2-1; 8 bases match TRBD1. This CDR3 has 19 amino acids. The V gene's germline CDR1 is SGHRS and CDR2 YFSETQ. The V segment lost 2 bases and the J segment 4 bases; nucleotides outside the gene matches: 17. CDR3 protein: CASSFLRTFDRGAYNEQFF. The CDR3 region has the DNA TGCGCCAGCAGCTTTTTGCGGACGTTCGACAGGGGAGCTTACAATGAGCAGTTCTTC.

This clone was counted a few times. The chain is built from TRBV19 and TRBJ1-1, with D unclear. CDR3 size: 11 residues. Trimming removed 4 bases at V and 4 bases at J, with 4 bases between. Germline CDR1 and CDR2: LNHDA and SQIVND (reference sequence). Written as DNA, the CDR3 is TGTGCCAGTAGTAGTAGCACTGAAGCTTTCTTT. Amino acids: CASSSSTEAFF.

This chain links TRBV5-6 with TRBJ2-7; TRBD2 aligns across 7 bases. The trim removed 2 bases at V and 1 base at J, leaving 9 bases unmatched. Germline loops: CDR1 SGHDT, CDR2 YYEEEE. The CDR3 totals 16 residues. The CDR3 protein is CASSFRVSGPSYEQYF. In DNA, the CDR3 is TGTGCCAGCAGCTTTCGTGTTAGCGGGCCGTCCTACGAGCAGTACTTC.

The V gene is TRBV12-3 or TRBV12-4, the J gene TRBJ1-6, with D unclear. Trimming left V 8 bases short and J 4 bases short, with 3 bases between. The CDR3 consists of 11 residues. The CDR3 nucleotides are TGTGCCAGCCGGTATAATTCACCCCTCCACTTT. Its translation: CASRYNSPLHF.

This chain uses TRBV11-2 with TRBJ2-1, with TRBD2 matching 7 bases. Germline CDR1 is SGHAT and CDR2 is FQNNGV. This CDR3 has 15 residues. The V and J ends lost 7 bases and 6 bases, in that order; junction bases with no gene match: 12. CDR3 loop: CASTPIRGRGNEQFF. In DNA form, the CDR3 reads TGTGCCAGCACCCCGATCCGGGGGAGGGGCAATGAGCAGTTCTTC.

The V gene is TRBV2, the J gene TRBJ2-7, with a weak D call TRBD1 (5 bases). Germline CDR1 reads SNHLY; CDR2 reads FYNNEI. The CDR3 length is 14 residues. Trimming took off 4 bases at V and 4 bases at J, with 14 bases between the two ends. For the CDR3, the DNA is TGTGCCAGCAGTGGGGCAGGGAAATTTTACGAGCAGTACTTC. Translating it yields CASSGAGKFYEQYF.

This chain links TRBV10-3 with TRBJ2-3; 7 bases are shared with TRBD2. Per germline, CDR1 ENHRY and CDR2 SYGVKD. CDR3 size: 18 residues. Losses at the gene ends were 4 bases for V and 0 bases for J; bases not matched to a gene: 13. In nucleotides, the CDR3 is TGTGCCATCAGTGTTGGCCTAGCGGTTAATCCCAGCACAGATACGCAGTATTTT. The encoded protein is CAISVGLAVNPSTDTQYF.

This clone showed up just a few times. The CDR3 loop is CASGWDRGNYGYTF. CDR3 in DNA: TGTGCCAGCGGCTGGGACAGGGGGAACTATGGCTACACCTTC. J is TRBJ1-2 and V is TRBV6-5, with 11 nucleotides matching TRBD1. This CDR3 comprises 14 residues. Germline CDR1 MNHEY, CDR2 SVGAGI. V shed 8 bases, J shed 2 bases, and the junction held 4 bases outside the gene matches.

The chain combines TRBV11-2 with TRBJ2-1, with 8 bases fitting TRBD2. The J segment lost 8 bases and the V segment lost 1 base, leaving 7 bases of the junction unmatched. The CDR3 has 15 residues. Germline V gene data show CDR1 as SGHAT and CDR2 as FQNNGV. The CDR3 nucleotides read TGTGCCAGCAGCTTAGGTCTTCGGGGGGGCGATGAGCAGTTCTTC. Protein sequence: CASSLGLRGGDEQFF. The whole variable domain, filled in from reference TRBV11-2 and TRBJ2-1, reads EAGVAQSPRYKIIEKRQSVAFWCNPISGHATLYWYQQILGQGPKLLIQFQNNGVVDDSQLPKDRFSAERLKGVDSTLKIQPAKLEDSAVYLCASSLGLRGGDEQFFGPGTRLTVL.

This chain uses TRBV24-1 with TRBJ1-2; possible D gene TRBD1, 6 bases. The CDR3 covers 17 residues. V shed 3 bases and J shed 2 bases, with 18 bases lying between them. The V gene's germline CDR1 is KGHDR and CDR2 SFDVKD. CDR3 nucleotides: TGTGCCACCAGTGATCGTTTAGGGGGGGCCCTCAACTATGGCTACACCTTC. As protein: CATSDRLGGALNYGYTF.

The V gene is TRBV18, the J gene TRBJ2-2; 7 bases match TRBD2. V was clipped by 1 base and J by 0 bases; unmatched bases: 5. Germline values: CDR1 KGHSH, CDR2 LQKENI. This CDR3 has 17 residues. The CDR3 DNA is TGTGCCAGCTCACCACGAGGAGCGGGGACGAACACCGGGGAGCTGTTTTTT. Translated, it gives CASSPRGAGTNTGELFF.

The rearrangement links TRBV18 to TRBJ1-1, with a weak D call TRBD1 (5 bases). The germline V gene encodes CDR1 KGHSH and CDR2 LQKENI. V gave up 3 bases and J gave up 3 bases, with 14 bases separating them. CDR3 size: 15 residues. CDR3 in DNA: TGTGCCAGCTCACCCCCCGGGACTTTTTACACTGAAGCTTTCTTT. Translating it yields CASSPPGTFYTEAFF.

The chain couples TRBV6-5 to TRBJ2-7; D is uncertain. Looked up from germline, CDR1 is MNHEY and CDR2 is SVGAGI. This CDR3 contains 13 residues. V was trimmed by 2 bases and J by 10 bases, leaving 15 bases between them. DNA of the CDR3: TGTGCCAGCAGTTACCCAACCCGTAGTTTTCAGTACTTC. Its protein is CASSYPTRSFQYF.

The chain has TRBV4-2 and TRBJ1-2; 8 nucleotides align to TRBD1. The CDR3 runs 11 residues. The V segment lost 3 bases and the J segment 13 bases; nucleotides outside the gene matches: 4. Looked up from germline, CDR1 is LGHNA and CDR2 is YNFKEQ. DNA for the CDR3: TGTGCCAGCAGCCACGAGGACAGGGCCACCTTC. Its protein product is CASSHEDRATF.

The chain is built from TRBV27 and TRBJ1-5; D uncertain. The CDR3 contains 15 residues. The ends were cut back, 5 bases at V and 0 bases at J, with 11 bases in the middle. In germline, CDR1 is MNHEY, CDR2 SMNVEV (reference sequence). DNA for the CDR3: TGTGCCAGCAGTCCGGCCGGGATTAGCAATCAGCCCCAGCATTTT. Amino acids: CASSPAGISNQPQHF.

This clone was seen a single time. This chain uses TRBV11-1 with TRBJ2-2, with D maybe TRBD2 (6 bases). This CDR3 region has 16 residues. Trimming pared 2 bases from V and 0 bases from J, leaving 10 bases between. CDR1 and CDR2 (germline): SGHAT, FQDESV (reference sequence). This CDR3 is CASSLSGPANTGELFF. In DNA, the CDR3 is TGTGCCAGCAGCTTAAGCGGGCCGGCGAACACCGGGGAGCTGTTTTTT.

The chain joins TRBV6-4 to TRBJ2-3, with a tentative D call TRBD1 (6 bases). With 5 bases removed from V and 1 base from J, the gap between germline ends came to 7 bases. Germline V lookup: CDR1 MRHNA, CDR2 SNTAGT. This CDR3 is 13 amino acids long. CDR3 DNA: TGTGCCAGCAGTCCAGGGGGCACAGATACGCAGTATTTT. Its protein is CASSPGGTDTQYF.

This clone was counted once. This rearrangement joins TRBV7-2 to TRBJ2-3, with 9 positions matching TRBD2. This CDR3 contains 17 residues. The germline gives CDR1 SGHTA, CDR2 FQGNSA. Trimming at V came to 5 bases and at J to 1 base, leaving 10 bases not matched to a gene. The CDR3 is CASSSAPGLAGTDTQYF. Here the CDR3 DNA reads TGTGCCAGCAGCAGCGCTCCGGGACTAGCAGGCACAGATACGCAGTATTTT.

The V and J genes are TRBV5-1 and TRBJ1-1; D gene ambiguous. V lost 0 bases to trimming and J lost 6 bases, with 9 bases between them. Germline CDR1 and CDR2: SGHRS and YFSETQ. The CDR3 extends over 13 amino acids. The CDR3 DNA reads TGCGCCAGCAGCTTGGACGGAGGGCCTGAAGCTTTCTTT. Protein sequence: CASSLDGGPEAFF.

This clone was seen more than once but under ten times. The CDR3 DNA reads as TGCGCCAGCAGCGGTGGGAGGACAGGGAAAGAGACCCAGTACTTC. Translated, it gives CASSGGRTGKETQYF. This sequence joins TRBV4-1 and TRBJ2-5; 8 nucleotides match TRBD1. This CDR3 has 15 residues. V lost 5 bases and J lost 3; bases outside the gene matches: 8. The germline CDR1 and CDR2 sequences are MGHRA and YSYEKL.

The chain carries TRBV19 and TRBJ1-6; 7 nucleotides align to TRBD1. CDR1 LNHDA and CDR2 SQIVND come from the germline V gene (reference sequence). The CDR3 sequence is 14 residues long. V lost 5 bases, J lost 10 bases, and 8 bases stayed unmatched. CDR3 sequence reads: CASSPTGPGSPLHF. As DNA, the CDR3 is TGTGCCAGTAGTCCGACAGGGCCAGGGTCACCCCTCCACTTT.

The rearrangement joins TRBV29-1 to TRBJ1-5; 7 positions match TRBD1. Germline V CDR1 and CDR2: SQVTM, ANQGSEA. The length of the CDR3 is 13 residues. V lost 6 bases and J lost 3; bases outside the gene matches: 5. In DNA form, the CDR3 reads TGCAGCGTGGCTGACAGGGTCAATCAGCCCCAGCATTTT. This translates into CSVADRVNQPQHF.

This sequence joins TRBV25-1 and TRBJ1-2; D unresolved. The germline V and J ends were trimmed by 8 bases and 8 bases, with 12 bases remaining between them. This CDR3 has 11 residues. Germline V gene sequence: CDR1 MGHDK, CDR2 SYGVNS. CDR3 in amino acids: CASREVGGYTF. The DNA of the CDR3 is TGTGCCAGCCGGGAAGTAGGCGGCTACACCTTC.

The DNA for the CDR3 is TGTGCCAGCGGACAGGGGAGCACTGAAGCTTTCTTT. It specifies CASGQGSTEAFF. The chain is built from TRBV6-5 and TRBJ1-1, with 9 bases matching TRBD1. V gave up 8 bases and J gave up 4 bases; unmatched junction bases: 2. From germline, CDR1 is MNHEY and CDR2 SVGAGI. The length of the CDR3 is 12 residues.

The chain links TRBV25-1 to TRBJ1-4, with unresolved D. Germline V gene sequence: CDR1 MGHDK, CDR2 SYGVNS. The CDR3 has 13 residues. V was shortened by 3 bases and J by 6 bases, with 8 bases between the two germline ends. Written as DNA, the CDR3 is TGTGCCAGCAGTGAGGCTTTGGATGAAAAACTGTTTTTT. Protein product: CASSEALDEKLFF.

In its sample, this clone was seen a few times. The sample has other DNA sequences that encode this CDR3 too. The chain employs TRBV12-3 or TRBV12-4 and TRBJ2-4, with TRBD2 as a possible D gene (6 bases). V dropped 3 bases and J dropped 3 bases, with 6 bases sitting between them. This CDR3 has 13 residues. As DNA, the CDR3 is TGTGCCAGCAGTTTCGGGGGCAAAAACATTCAGTACTTC. Translation gives CASSFGGKNIQYF.

The chain carries TRBV6-5 and TRBJ2-7; 8 bases are shared with TRBD1. Losses at the gene ends were 2 bases for V and 3 bases for J; bases not matched to a gene: 9. The CDR3 has 16 amino acids. Germline V gene sequence: CDR1 MNHEY, CDR2 SVGAGI. The DNA for the CDR3 is TGTGCCAGCAGTTACATTGGGACAGGTCTTCGCTACGAGCAGTACTTC. It translates to CASSYIGTGLRYEQYF.